This TCR beta chain was identified during a study of blood T cells in healthy people across ages. General observations from the study: Measured against age, TCR beta diversity per million T cells decreased in a roughly linear manner.

A second PCR, run for about 6 to 11 cycles, used a sample-barcoded 5' primer plus a J-beta primer mix. TCRdb passed the 5' RACE reads through MiXCR, listing each CDR3 protein once. The sample has hundreds of thousands of distinct CDR3 sequences, over 45% seen once. Germline lookup yields CDR1 DFQATT and CDR2 SNEGSKA (reference sequence). The CDR3 consists of 12 residues. About this clonotype: No antigen is known for it.

Material for sequencing was blood. This chain connects TRBV20-1 to TRBJ2-5; D is uncertain. Near its end, the DNA agrees better with TRBJ2-7, so the J call may be wrong. The TCR comes from an older woman in good health. This chain's CDR3 is CSASRRDYEQYF. DNA for the CDR3: TGCAGTGCTAGCCGGCGAGACTACGAGCAGTACTTC.